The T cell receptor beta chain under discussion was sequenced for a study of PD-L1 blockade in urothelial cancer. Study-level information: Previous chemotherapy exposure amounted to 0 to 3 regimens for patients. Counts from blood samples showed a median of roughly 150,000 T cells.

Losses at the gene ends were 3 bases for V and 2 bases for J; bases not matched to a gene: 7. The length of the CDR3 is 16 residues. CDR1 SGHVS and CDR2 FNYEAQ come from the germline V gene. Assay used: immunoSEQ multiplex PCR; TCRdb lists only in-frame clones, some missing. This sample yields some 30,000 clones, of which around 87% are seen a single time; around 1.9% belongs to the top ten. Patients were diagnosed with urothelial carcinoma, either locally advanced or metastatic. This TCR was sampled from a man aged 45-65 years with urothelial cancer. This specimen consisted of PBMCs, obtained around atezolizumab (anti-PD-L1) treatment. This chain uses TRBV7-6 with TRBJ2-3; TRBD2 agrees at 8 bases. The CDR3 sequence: CASSLGAGGNTDTQYF. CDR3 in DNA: TGTGCCAGCAGCTTGGGGGCGGGGGGCAACACAGATACGCAGTATTTT.